A selection of T cell receptor beta chains follows, all from one sample in a study of T-cell reconstitution after alpha-beta-depleted transplantation in children. TCRdb itself ran the PCR reads through MiXCR, one entry per CDR3 protein. The data contain about half a million distinct CDR3 sequences, approximately 13% of them singletons. The sample was PBMCs from the stem cell graft donor, taken from the stem cell graft. These receptors all come from a human donor who donated a stem cell graft to a child with combined immunodeficiency. Both conserved end residues are part of each CDR3. Each record gives: V gene, clone size, CDR3 protein. Size tells how often a clone was seen (once, few, many) or the class of an expanded clone, and some rows leave it out.

TRBV11-2 - CASSLRGASWEQYF
TRBV11-1 - CASSPRARDKRRNTIYF
TRBV20-1 many CSASRWGVGETQYF
TRBV6-5 - CASSFSRAASEQFF
TRBV7-2 few CASSTGLAGYTDTQYF
TRBV12-3/TRBV12-4 - CASRPGTPTYEQYF
TRBV7-3 few CATSRDSSTDTQYF
TRBV7-2 few CASSLGGVGELFF
TRBV20-1 few CSASTSGGTDTQYF
TRBV5-1 few CASSLWRGGQETQYF
TRBV7-9 many CASSLRQSTNVLTF
TRBV20-1 few CSARGGRGGKNEQFF
TRBV12-3/TRBV12-4 many CASSRDYRNTQYF
TRBV2 - CASIPTRGGGVGQPQHF
TRBV10-3 many CAISALNRVTSYEQYF
TRBV20-1 many CSASQRENYYNEQFF
TRBV4-1 few CASSQEGVTQFF
TRBV7-2 - CASSLSGFQETQYF
TRBV5-1 - CASSLAVGQASDTQYF
TRBV4-3 - CASSRTGTGYGYTF
TRBV29-1 few CSATEVANEKLFF
TRBV21-1 - CASSPGQEKTYEQYF
TRBV11-2 few CASSLGTGGTGELFF
TRBV11-2 many CASSFQVNNEQFF
TRBV12-3/TRBV12-4 many CASSAAETQYF
TRBV3-1 many CASSQGSLSEQYF
TRBV5-1 - CASSPWTSTTDTQYF
TRBV27 - CASSSRGHGGTDTQYF
TRBV12-3/TRBV12-4 many CASRGFTRYTQYF
TRBV27 - CASSLDGTFVDGETQYF
TRBV5-1 - CASSLEGLSDTQYF
TRBV10-3 many CAISDRLAGWNEQFF
TRBV12-5 - CASGLRNRETQYF
TRBV7-2 many CASSLVTGNYEQYF
TRBV20-1 many CSAGSAADTQYF
TRBV5-8 - CASSRARDGSYEQYF
TRBV11-2 few CASSPGTGGLTGELFF
TRBV3-1 few CASSRGWRGSYEQYF
TRBV12-3/TRBV12-4 few CASSLPGSGQPQHF
TRBV5-6 few CASSNGLPNSYEQYF
TRBV15 many CATSRVQGEGNQPQHF
TRBV5-6 few CASSLVGRYGYTF
TRBV7-2 - CASSTTGGEQFF
TRBV5-1 few CASSSSTPRELFF
TRBV24-1 - CATSDPGTGVTGELFF
TRBV7-9 - CASSIGGQLYNEQFF
TRBV4-2 few CASSPGLLAGASTDTQYF
TRBV6-1 - CASPMPSGYLRDEQYF
TRBV24-1 many CATSDLGRLGPGELFF
TRBV29-1 many CSVEQYVEQFF
TRBV5-1 many CASSLTGTGYYEQYF
TRBV19 - CASSAAGTENTEAFF
TRBV20-1 few CSAVLQWSGGYTF
TRBV5-4 - CASSFGQGAGANYGYTF
TRBV20-1 - CSASSGQTSTDTQYF
TRBV13 - CASSPTGQGGNGQYF